These 17 T cell receptor beta chains were sequenced from one sample in a study of shared clonotypes between healthy human individuals (TCRdb year 2020). CD8 naive samples were obtained by positive selection for CCR7 among CD45RO-negative cells, yielding a CD45RA+CCR7+ population from which TemRA cells were excluded. Library generation was performed with the immunoSEQ multiplex PCR assay. The source is immuneACCESS, and TCRdb retained only in-frame sequences with V and J called. Part of the clones is not carried over; for the studies checked, unresolved V genes explain less than half of this, and the remainder is unexplained. The sample table holds some 2,100,000 clones, of which just over 90% were seen once. The top ten constitute 1.5% to 2% of the sample. The sequenced sample consisted of naive CD8+ T cells from PBMCs. In the paper's terms, the cell subset or site label means: CD45RA+CCR7+. The receptors shown here come from a man aged 18 to 30 in good health. Some clones in this sample may be carry-over from other donors' samples.

The rearrangement links TRBV28 to TRBJ2-7; D is undetermined. V was cut by 6 bases and J by 5 bases, with 8 bases left in between. Per the germline V gene, CDR1 is MDHEN and CDR2 is SYDVKM. There are 11 residues in the CDR3. In DNA, the CDR3 is TGTGCCAGCAGCTCTAATAACGAGCAGTACTTC. The encoded protein is CASSSNNEQYF. Combining the CDR3 with reference TRBV28 and TRBJ2-7 gives the whole variable domain DVKVTQSSRYLVKRTGEKVFLECVQDMDHENMFWYRQDPGLGLRLIYFSYDVKMKEKGDIPEGYSVSREKKERFSLILESASTNQTSMYLCASSSNNEQYFGPGTRLTVT.

The rearrangement links TRBV14 to TRBJ2-2; D remains unclear. The CDR3 consists of 15 residues. V lost 4 bases, J lost 7 bases, and 16 bases lay in between. Germline CDR1 is SGHDN and CDR2 is FVKESK. The CDR3 here is CASSLTDSDGGELFF. The DNA for the CDR3 is TGTGCCAGCAGCCTGACCGACTCCGACGGCGGGGAGCTGTTTTTT.

The V gene is TRBV28, the J gene TRBJ1-4, with unresolved D. V shed 3 bases and J shed 3 bases, with 8 bases lying between them. The germline CDR1 and CDR2 sequences are MDHEN and SYDVKM. The CDR3 extends over 14 amino acids. The chain's CDR3 is CASSLEVPNEKLFF. CDR3 DNA sequence: TGTGCCAGCAGTTTGGAGGTGCCTAATGAAAAACTGTTTTTT. Looking up the rest from reference TRBV28 and TRBJ1-4 gives the full variable domain: DVKVTQSSRYLVKRTGEKVFLECVQDMDHENMFWYRQDPGLGLRLIYFSYDVKMKEKGDIPEGYSVSREKKERFSLILESASTNQTSMYLCASSLEVPNEKLFFGSGTQLSVL.

The chain links TRBV7-2 to TRBJ1-1; D not resolved. Germline V gene data show CDR1 as SGHTA and CDR2 as FQGNSA. The CDR3 spans 14 residues. The ends were cut back, 1 base at V and 3 bases at J, with 9 bases in the middle. The CDR3 here is CASSLVWSDTEAFF. CDR3 sequence (DNA): TGTGCCAGCAGCTTAGTGTGGTCGGACACTGAAGCTTTCTTT.

A remark on this clone: Additional DNA sequences in this sample encode the identical CDR3. The chain couples TRBV27 to TRBJ2-7; 11 positions agree with TRBD2. The CDR3 is 14 residues long. CDR1 is MNHEY, CDR2 SMNVEV, per germline (reference sequence). Losses at the gene ends were 6 bases for V and 3 bases for J; bases not matched to a gene: 4. As DNA, the CDR3 is TGTGCCAGCAGCGGGACTAGCGGCTACTACGAGCAGTACTTC. This gives the protein CASSGTSGYYEQYF.

This clone showed up just once. The sample holds other DNA sequences that translate to the same CDR3. The chain recombines TRBV27 with TRBJ2-3, with 8 bases fitting TRBD1. Germline CDR1 is MNHEY and CDR2 is SMNVEV (reference sequence). The V segment lost 5 bases and the J segment 6 bases; nucleotides outside the gene matches: 7. This CDR3 is 14 amino acids long. The chain's CDR3 is CASSVDRGGDTQYF. CDR3 nucleotides: TGTGCCAGCAGTGTCGACAGGGGTGGTGATACGCAGTATTTT.

The rearrangement links TRBV29-1 to TRBJ2-4; perhaps TRBD1 as D (6 bases). With 4 bases removed from V and 0 bases from J, the gap between germline ends came to 16 bases. CDR1 is SQVTM, CDR2 ANQGSEA, per germline. CDR3 length: 16 amino acids. CDR3 residues: CSVVGTTVIAKNIQYF. The CDR3 coding sequence is TGCAGCGTTGTAGGGACAACCGTAATAGCCAAAAACATTCAGTACTTC. The whole variable domain, filled in from reference TRBV29-1 and TRBJ2-4, reads SAVISQKPSRDICQRGTSLTIQCQVDSQVTMMFWYRQQPGQSLTLIATANQGSEATYESGFVIDKFPISRPNLTFSTLTVSNMSPEDSSIYLCSVVGTTVIAKNIQYFGAGTRLSVL.

The rearrangement joins TRBV7-6 to TRBJ2-1; D gene ambiguous. V was clipped by 2 bases and J by 9 bases, with 8 bases between them. The CDR3 covers 12 residues. CDR1 and CDR2 (germline): SGHVS, FNYEAQ. For the CDR3, the DNA is TGTGCCAGCAGCTTACCGACCGCTGAGCAGTTCTTC. Translated: CASSLPTAEQFF.

The CDR3 bases are TGTGCCAGCAGTGCGCGGGGGACCCCTAATGAAAAACTGTTTTTT. Its protein is CASSARGTPNEKLFF. The chain combines TRBV6-1 with TRBJ1-4, with D tentatively TRBD1 (5 bases). The germline V gene has CDR1 MNHNS and CDR2 SASEGT. Trimming pared 4 bases from V and 3 bases from J, leaving 12 bases between. This CDR3 has 15 residues.

This chain joins TRBV28 and TRBJ2-3, with D perhaps matching TRBD1 (6 bases). Germline assignment: CDR1 MDHEN and CDR2 SYDVKM. This CDR3 is built from 13 residues. V lost 5 bases and J lost 4, with 10 bases in between. CDR3: CASSRYRADTQYF. The CDR3 coding sequence is TGTGCCAGCAGTCGGTACAGGGCAGATACGCAGTATTTT.

The rearrangement uses TRBV7-9 and TRBJ1-5; 8 positions agree with TRBD1. Trimming removed 0 bases from V and 0 bases from J; junction bases left unmatched: 10. Germline loops: CDR1 SEHNR, CDR2 FQNEAQ (reference sequence). The CDR3 is 19 amino acids. CDR3 sequence (DNA): TGTGCCAGCAGCTTAGCAAGACAGGGGCAGAGTTATAGCAATCAGCCCCAGCATTTT. Translation: CASSLARQGQSYSNQPQHF.

This clone was detected only once. The genes are TRBV4-3 and TRBJ2-7; perhaps TRBD1 as D (6 bases). Germline V gene lookup returns CDR1 LGHNA and CDR2 YSLEER. The CDR3 is 16 residues long. Trimming stripped 2 bases from V and 5 bases from J, with 19 bases between. The CDR3: CASSQPNRAPFNEQYF. The DNA for the CDR3 is TGCGCCAGCAGCCAACCTAACAGGGCTCCGTTCAACGAGCAGTACTTC.

The chain combines TRBV27 with TRBJ1-5; 8 bases are shared with TRBD1. Germline lookup yields CDR1 MNHEY and CDR2 SMNVEV (reference sequence). CDR3 size: 16 residues. With V trimmed by 2 bases and J by 4 bases, 7 bases remained unmatched. This chain's CDR3 is CASSLLGQGQNQPQHF. The CDR3, as DNA: TGTGCCAGCAGTTTACTTGGACAGGGTCAAAATCAGCCCCAGCATTTT.

This clone was counted once. The CDR3 region has the DNA TGTGCCAGCAGCTCAGGAGGGGATATATCTAGCAATCAGCCCCAGCATTTT. Protein: CASSSGGDISSNQPQHF. The V and J genes are TRBV11-2 and TRBJ1-5, with a possible D match to TRBD1 (5 bases). V was pared by 4 bases and J by 0 bases, with 16 bases between. The CDR3 is made up of 17 amino acids. CDR1 SGHAT and CDR2 FQNNGV come from the germline V gene.

As regards this clone: Distinct nucleotide sequences in the sample also encode this CDR3. The chain links TRBV10-1 to TRBJ2-2, with D hard to call. Germline V gene data show CDR1 as WNHNN and CDR2 as SYGVQD (reference sequence). V lost 3 bases and J lost 6, with 5 bases in between. The CDR3 extends over 12 amino acids. The CDR3 coding sequence is TGCGCCAGCAGTGATTGGGCCGGGGAGCTGTTTTTT. The encoded protein is CASSDWAGELFF.

The chain joins TRBV5-8 to TRBJ2-7, with TRBD2 identical over 9 bases. V shed 5 bases, J shed 5 bases, and the junction held 20 bases outside the gene matches. This CDR3 spans 18 amino acids. Germline V gives CDR1 SGHTS, CDR2 YDEGEE. The CDR3 coding sequence is TGTGCCAGCAGTTTGAAACTGTCCTGGCGGGAGGGCGGCCACGAGCAGTACTTC. It yields the protein CASSLKLSWREGGHEQYF.

This chain links TRBV9 with TRBJ1-1; 8 nucleotides line up with TRBD1. Germline values: CDR1 SGDLS, CDR2 YYNGEE. After removal of 3 bases from V and 5 bases from J, the junction contained 12 bases not matched to a gene. CDR3 length: 16 amino acids. The CDR3 here is CASSEDPGTGSTEAFF. The DNA of the CDR3 is TGTGCCAGCAGCGAAGACCCCGGGACAGGTTCGACTGAAGCTTTCTTT.